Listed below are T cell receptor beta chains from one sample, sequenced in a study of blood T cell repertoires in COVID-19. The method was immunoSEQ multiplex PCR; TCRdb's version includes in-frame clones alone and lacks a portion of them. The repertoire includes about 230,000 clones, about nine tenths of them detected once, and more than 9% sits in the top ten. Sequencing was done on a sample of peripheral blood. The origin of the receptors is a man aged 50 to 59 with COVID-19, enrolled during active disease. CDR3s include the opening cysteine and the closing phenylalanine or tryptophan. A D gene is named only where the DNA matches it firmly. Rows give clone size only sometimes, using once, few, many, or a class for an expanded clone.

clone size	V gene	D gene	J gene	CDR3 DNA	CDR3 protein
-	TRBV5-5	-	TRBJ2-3	TGTGCCAGCAGCTTATGGGTCGAGGAGAGCACAGATACGCAGTATTTT	CASSLWVEESTDTQYF
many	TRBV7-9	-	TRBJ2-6	TGTGCCAGCAGCTGGCCGGTAGCCTCTGGGGCCAACGTCCTGACTTTC	CASSWPVASGANVLTF
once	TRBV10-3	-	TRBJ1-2	TGTGCCATCAGTGACCAGGGTCGGAATGGCTACACCTTC	CAISDQGRNGYTF
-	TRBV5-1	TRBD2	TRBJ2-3	TGCGCCAGCAGCTTGGGAGCGGGGTTTGACACAGATACGCAGTATTTT	CASSLGAGFDTDTQYF
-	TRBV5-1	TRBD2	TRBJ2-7	TGCGCCAGCAGCTCTGTGGTAGCGGGAGCGGGGGAGCAGTACTTC	CASSSVVAGAGEQYF
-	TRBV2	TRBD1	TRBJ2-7	TGTGCCAGCAGCGAGCAGGGGGTGAGCTCCTACGAGCAGTACTTC	CASSEQGVSSYEQYF
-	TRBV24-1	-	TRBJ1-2	TGTGCCACCAGTGATGCGGTGGGGGGGCCCCCCTATGGCTACACCTTC	CATSDAVGGPPYGYTF
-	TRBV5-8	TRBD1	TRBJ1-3	TGTGCCAGCAGCTCCGACAGGGCAGGCGGAAACACCATATATTTT	CASSSDRAGGNTIYF
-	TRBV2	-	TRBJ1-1	TGTGCCAGCAGTGAATGGCAGGGTGGCACTGAAGCTTTCTTT	CASSEWQGGTEAFF
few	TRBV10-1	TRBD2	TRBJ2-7	TGCGCCAGACTAGCGGGGGTTGCCTACGAGCAGTACTTC	CARLAGVAYEQYF
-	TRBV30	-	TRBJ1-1	TGTGCCTGGAACCCTATAGGGGGGGGCACTGAAGCTTTCTTT	CAWNPIGGGTEAFF
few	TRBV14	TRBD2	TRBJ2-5	TGTGCCAGCAGCCAAGGGATTAGACTAGCGGGAGTTGGAGAGACCCAGTACTTC	CASSQGIRLAGVGETQYF
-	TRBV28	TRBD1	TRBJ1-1	TGTGCCAGCAGTTCGGGACAGGGTACAGCTTTCTTT	CASSSGQGTAFF
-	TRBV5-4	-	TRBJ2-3	TGTGCCAGCAGCTTCGGTGGGCTAACGAGCACAGATACGCAGTATTTT	CASSFGGLTSTDTQYF
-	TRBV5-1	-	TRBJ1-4	TGCGCCAGCAGCTTGGACAGCTCAACTAATGAAAAACTGTTTTTT	CASSLDSSTNEKLFF
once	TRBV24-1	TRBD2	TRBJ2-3	TGTGCCACCAGTGATGTTGGCGGGAGACCTGGAGATAGCACAGATACGCAGTATTTT	CATSDVGGRPGDSTDTQYF
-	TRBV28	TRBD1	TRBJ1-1	TGTGCCAGCAGACCCGGACAGGTCTCCATCTCTGAAGCTTTCTTT	CASRPGQVSISEAFF
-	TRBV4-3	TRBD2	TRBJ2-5	TGCGCCAGCAGCCAGAACGGACTAGCGGCAGAGACCCAGTACTTC	CASSQNGLAAETQYF
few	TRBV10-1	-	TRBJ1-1	TGCGCCAGCAGTGAGTCGCCAGGGGAGACTGAAGCTTTCTTT	CASSESPGETEAFF
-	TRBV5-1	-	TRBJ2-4	TGCGCCAGCAGCTTGGCGGGCAGGGTGGACATTCAGTACTTC	CASSLAGRVDIQYF
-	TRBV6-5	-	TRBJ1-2	TGTGCCAGCAGTTACGGGGGGGCTCTAAACTATGGCTACACCTTC	CASSYGGALNYGYTF
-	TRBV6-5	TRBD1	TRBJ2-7	TGTGCCAGCAGTTCTCCTCTGACAGGGTCCCACGAGCAGTACTTC	CASSSPLTGSHEQYF
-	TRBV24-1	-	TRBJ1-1	TGTGCCACCAGTGCGTCCGGGGGCACTGAAGCTTTCTTT	CATSASGGTEAFF
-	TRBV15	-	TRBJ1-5	TGTGCCACCAGCAGCGAGGCGGCAGGGATACAGCCCCAGCATTTT	CATSSEAAGIQPQHF
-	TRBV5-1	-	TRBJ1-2	TGCGCCAGCAGCCCCTGGGGGACATCCGGTGGCTACACCTTC	CASSPWGTSGGYTF
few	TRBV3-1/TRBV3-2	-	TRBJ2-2	TGTGCCAGCAGCCAACCGACAGGCACCGGGGAGCTGTTTTTT	CASSQPTGTGELFF
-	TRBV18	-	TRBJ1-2	TGTGCCAGCGCCTCCCCCGGGAGGGGTGACTATGGCTACACCTTC	CASASPGRGDYGYTF
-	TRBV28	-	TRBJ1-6	TGTGCCAGCAGGGTCGGGACATATAATTCACCCCTCCACTTT	CASRVGTYNSPLHF
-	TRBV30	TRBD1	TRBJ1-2	TGTGCCTGGAGTGTAGGGGACAGGGGATTCTATGGCTACACCTTC	CAWSVGDRGFYGYTF
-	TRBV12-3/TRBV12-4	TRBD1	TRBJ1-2	TGTGCCAGCAGTCCCGGGACAGGGGGCGGCTACACCTTC	CASSPGTGGGYTF
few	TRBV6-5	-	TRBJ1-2	TGTGCCAGCCACGTCGGAGGGGTCCATGGCTACACCTTC	CASHVGGVHGYTF
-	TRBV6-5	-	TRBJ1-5	TGTGCCAGTACACAGGGTAGGAGCAATCAGCCCCAGCATTTT	CASTQGRSNQPQHF
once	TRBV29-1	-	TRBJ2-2	TGCAGCGCAAGGAAGGCGGGAACGAACACCGGGGAGCTGTTTTTT	CSARKAGTNTGELFF
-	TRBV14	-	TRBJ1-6	TGTGCCAGCAGCCCCCCGCGGCGGAATTCACCCCTCCACTTT	CASSPPRRNSPLHF